Below are 18 T cell receptor beta chains sequenced from a single sample in a study of response to subunit inactivated influenza vaccine. TCRdb reprocessed the RT-PCR reads with MiXCR, giving one entry per CDR3 protein. The data show hundreds of thousands of distinct CDR3 sequences, 7.6% seen once. The sample here was PBMCs from blood, taken around 2 years after vaccination. These receptor sequences come from a man between 45 and 75 years old who received an inactivated influenza vaccine.

This chain uses TRBV7-2 with TRBJ2-3; unclear D gene. V lost 5 bases and J lost 5, with 8 bases in between. Germline loops: CDR1 SGHTA, CDR2 FQGNSA. The length of the CDR3 is 12 residues. CDR3 in amino acids: CASSVMGDTQYF. The CDR3 nucleotides read TGTGCCAGCAGCGTAATGGGAGATACGCAGTATTTT.

The CDR3 reads CASSLDRVAGNTIYF. CDR3 nucleotides: TGTGCCAGCAGTCTAGACAGGGTTGCTGGAAACACCATATATTTT. This chain joins TRBV12-3 or TRBV12-4 and TRBJ1-3, with 7 nucleotides matching TRBD1. CDR3 length: 15 residues. Trimming cost V 5 bases and J 2 bases; bases outside gene matches: 6.

This clonotype was picked up many times. The V gene is TRBV20-1, the J gene TRBJ2-2, with 7 bases aligning to TRBD2. The V segment lost 5 bases and the J segment 6 bases; nucleotides outside the gene matches: 9. Germline assignment: CDR1 DFQATT and CDR2 SNEGSKA (reference sequence). The CDR3 runs 14 residues. CDR3 in amino acids: CSAPRRGGSGELFF. The CDR3 DNA reads as TGCAGTGCTCCGAGAAGGGGAGGGTCCGGGGAGCTGTTTTTT.

This clonotype has ten or more counts. The V gene is TRBV12-3 or TRBV12-4, the J gene TRBJ2-1, with D possibly TRBD2 on 5 matching bases. This CDR3 is built from 14 residues. Trimming shortened V by 3 bases and J by 7 bases, and 13 bases separated the two germline ends. CDR3 amino acids: CASSLSAVGNEQFF. The CDR3 region has the DNA TGTGCCAGCAGTTTGTCAGCGGTGGGGAATGAGCAGTTCTTC.

This clonotype was observed a few times. The chain employs TRBV6-2 or TRBV6-3 and TRBJ2-1; no reliable D call. V lost 2 bases to trimming and J lost 8 bases, with 10 bases between them. The germline CDR1 and CDR2 sequences are MNHEY and SVGEGT. The CDR3 is 13 residues long. The CDR3 coding sequence is TGTGCCAGCAGTTACGGGCCTCAGTATGAGCAGTTCTTC. The encoded protein is CASSYGPQYEQFF.

This clonotype was detected a few times. The conserved phenylalanine or tryptophan normally closing the CDR3 is absent here, so this likely arose from a read error. The V and J genes are TRBV30 and TRBJ2-1; D ambiguous. Per the germline V gene, CDR1 is GTSNPN and CDR2 is SVGIG (reference sequence). V was pared by 0 bases and J by 6 bases, with 6 bases between. This CDR3 has 12 residues. In DNA, the CDR3 is TGTGCCTGGAGTGTAGGATCCAATGAGCAGTTCTCC. Translation: CAWSVGSNEQFS.

V and J are TRBV6-5 and TRBJ2-1; D may match TRBD1 or TRBD2 (6 bases each). V was pared by 4 bases and J by 6 bases, with 13 bases between. The germline CDR1 and CDR2 sequences are MNHEY and SVGAGI. CDR3 size: 14 residues. DNA of the CDR3: TGTGCCAGCAGTTCACGGGGGCAATTCAATGAGCAGTTCTTC. Amino acid sequence: CASSSRGQFNEQFF.

In its sample, this clonotype was seen a few times. DNA of the CDR3: TGCAGTGCTAGAGACCTCACAGGGAGGGAAGCTTTCTTT. Amino acid sequence: CSARDLTGREAFF. The chain has TRBV20-1 and TRBJ1-1, with D possibly TRBD1 on 6 matching bases. The CDR3 spans 13 residues. V shed 0 bases and J shed 8 bases, with 13 bases lying between them. CDR1 DFQATT and CDR2 SNEGSKA come from the germline V gene (reference sequence).

This chain uses TRBV11-2 with TRBJ2-7, with unresolved D. Deletions cut 0 bases from V and 0 bases from J, with 12 bases between. There are 16 residues in the CDR3. Germline V gene lookup returns CDR1 SGHAT and CDR2 FQNNGV. The CDR3 loop reads CASSLDMGYSSYEQYF. Written as DNA, the CDR3 is TGTGCCAGCAGCTTAGATATGGGGTATAGCTCCTACGAGCAGTACTTC.

At least ten counts were recorded for this clonotype. As DNA, the CDR3 is TGTGCCAGCACTAAGACAGGGGGGAGTTCCTACGAGCAGTACTTC. Its translation is CASTKTGGSSYEQYF. The chain carries TRBV5-6 and TRBJ2-7, with TRBD1 matching over 9 bases. Germline V CDR1 and CDR2: SGHDT, YYEEEE. The CDR3 loop spans 15 amino acids. Trimming at V came to 6 bases and at J to 1 base, leaving 8 bases not matched to a gene. The whole variable domain, remainder taken from reference TRBV5-6 and TRBJ2-7, is DAGVTQSPTHLIKTRGQQVTLRCSPKSGHDTVSWYQQALGQGPQFIFQYYEEEERQRGNFPDRFSGHQFPNYSSELNVNALLLGDSALYLCASTKTGGSSYEQYFGPGTRLTVT.

In this sample, this clonotype turned up a few times. The chain links TRBV7-9 to TRBJ1-2; TRBD1 might be the D (5 bases). Trimming pared 1 base from V and 6 bases from J, leaving 18 bases between. Germline V gene lookup returns CDR1 SEHNR and CDR2 FQNEAQ (reference sequence). The CDR3 has 16 amino acids. Written as DNA, the CDR3 is TGTGCCAGCAGCTTAGGGGGTCAGGGACTCTTGGATGGCTACACCTTC. This translates into CASSLGGQGLLDGYTF.

This clonotype was picked up many times. The chain has TRBV5-1 and TRBJ1-1, with D possibly matching TRBD1 (6 bases). V lost 0 bases and J lost 3, with 9 bases in between. The germline V gene has CDR1 SGHRS and CDR2 YFSETQ. The CDR3 is made up of 14 amino acids. As DNA, the CDR3 is TGCGCCAGCAGCTTGGATGGGGGCTACACTGAAGCTTTCTTT. The encoded protein is CASSLDGGYTEAFF.

In its sample, this clonotype was seen a few times. The V gene is TRBV5-6, the J gene TRBJ2-7, with a tentative D call TRBD1 (5 bases). The ends were cut back, 2 bases at V and 3 bases at J, with 9 bases in the middle. The CDR3 is 13 amino acids. Germline V gene sequence: CDR1 SGHDT, CDR2 YYEEEE. CDR3 bases: TGTGCCAGCAGCTTTTGGGGCCGCTACGAGCAGTACTTC. Its protein is CASSFWGRYEQYF.

This clonotype was recorded at least ten times. The chain carries TRBV7-2 and TRBJ2-5; 7 nucleotides match TRBD1. This CDR3 spans 14 amino acids. Germline V gives CDR1 SGHTA, CDR2 FQGNSA. V lost 0 bases, J lost 3 bases, and 1 base stayed unmatched. The CDR3 DNA sequence: TGTGCCAGCAGCTTAGCGGGACAGAAAGAGACCCAGTACTTC. Encoded protein: CASSLAGQKETQYF.

This clonotype occurred many times. V usage is TRBV6-2 or TRBV6-3 and J usage is TRBJ2-7; no reliable D call. Germline V gene data show CDR1 as MNHEY and CDR2 as SVGEGT. This CDR3 region has 15 residues. Deletions cut 0 bases from V and 0 bases from J, with 9 bases between. CDR3 in DNA: TGTGCCAGCAGTTACTCGTTACTGAGCTCCTACGAGCAGTACTTC. Translating gives CASSYSLLSSYEQYF.

The sample holds a few counts of this clonotype. The rearrangement uses TRBV7-9 and TRBJ2-2; D gene unclear. This CDR3 contains 15 residues. CDR1 and CDR2 (germline): SEHNR, FQNEAQ (reference sequence). V was pared by 4 bases and J by 5 bases, with 14 bases between. The CDR3: CASSSKGSRTGELFF. CDR3 DNA sequence: TGTGCCAGCAGCTCGAAGGGTTCCAGAACCGGGGAGCTGTTTTTT.

This chain connects TRBV6-1 to TRBJ2-7, with 10 bases matching TRBD1. CDR1 is MNHNS and CDR2 is SASEGT in the germline V gene. Trimming removed 7 bases from V and 3 bases from J; junction bases left unmatched: 3. The CDR3 contains 13 residues. CDR3 DNA: TGTGCCAGCATACGGACAGGGGGCTACGAGCAGTACTTC. This encodes CASIRTGGYEQYF.

The chain employs TRBV27 and TRBJ2-5; 10 nucleotides agree with TRBD1. The CDR3 runs 14 residues. V trimming: 5 bases; J trimming: 6 bases; junction bases outside the gene matches: 6. CDR1 MNHEY and CDR2 SMNVEV come from the germline V gene (reference sequence). In DNA, the CDR3 is TGTGCCAGCAGTCTGACAGGGGGCGCGAAGACCCAGTACTTC. Its protein is CASSLTGGAKTQYF.